This TCR beta chain was observed in a study of cytomegalovirus exposure and HLA in healthy donors. Study at large: A prior study identified some 100 million unique TCR beta sequences from about 179 million T cells. Regarding the study as a whole: Presence/absence analyses took donor sequencing depth as roughly uniform.

The PCR was carried out with 60 Vbeta primers and 13 Jbeta primers. The repertoire was sequenced with immunoSEQ multiplex PCR; TCRdb's copy has only in-frame clones and lacks some. The sample holds about 140,000 clones, roughly 80% seen once. Among the donors, all were healthy bone marrow donors. With respect to this clone: Its matching antigen is unknown.

Germline V gene sequence: CDR1 SGHDT, CDR2 YYEEEE. V was cut by 0 bases and J by 8 bases, with 6 bases left in between. The CDR3 has 13 amino acids. The TCR was taken from a man aged 40-55 years in good health and CMV-seronegative. The chain couples TRBV5-6 to TRBJ1-6; D call uncertain. Sequencing used PBMCs. The CDR3 DNA reads TGTGCCAGCAGCTTGGCCGGGGATTCACCCCTCCACTTT. Its protein is CASSLAGDSPLHF.